Presented here are 22 T cell receptor beta chains from one specimen sequenced in a study of blood T cell repertoires in COVID-19. Data came from immunoSEQ multiplex PCR; TCRdb stores just in-frame clones and leaves some out. The data show around 370,000 clones, 85% to 90% seen once. The specimen was peripheral blood. The origin of the receptors is a woman between 70 and 85 years old with COVID-19, enrolled during active disease.

V usage is TRBV27 and J usage is TRBJ2-1; 11 bases fit TRBD2. The CDR3 length is 16 residues. V lost 5 bases to trimming and J lost 2 bases; unmatched junction nucleotides: 5. The germline V gene has CDR1 MNHEY and CDR2 SMNVEV (reference sequence). The CDR3 DNA sequence: TGTGCCAGCAGTGTATTAGCGGGGGGGCCCTACAATGAGCAGTTCTTC. Amino acids: CASSVLAGGPYNEQFF.

The chain uses TRBV28 and TRBJ1-2; weak D call: TRBD1 (6 bases). The germline V gene encodes CDR1 MDHEN and CDR2 SYDVKM. V was cut by 2 bases and J by 6 bases, with 13 bases left in between. This CDR3 comprises 14 residues. CDR3 in amino acids: CASSLRAGVNGYTF. As DNA, the CDR3 is TGTGCCAGCAGTTTACGGGCAGGGGTTAATGGCTACACCTTC.

Turning to this clone: Additional DNA sequences in this sample encode the identical CDR3. The chain employs TRBV7-2 and TRBJ2-1; D is perhaps TRBD1 (5 bases). V gave up 3 bases and J gave up 7 bases, with 10 bases separating them. Germline CDR1 reads SGHTA; CDR2 reads FQGNSA. The CDR3 covers 13 residues. CDR3 protein: CASSFGRGNEQFF. CDR3 coding DNA: TGTGCCAGCAGCTTCGGAAGGGGAAATGAGCAGTTCTTC.

The V and J genes are TRBV7-2 and TRBJ2-5; no reliable D call. The V end was cut by 1 base, the J end by 2 bases, with 11 bases between. The CDR3 contains 15 residues. CDR1 and CDR2 from the germline V gene are SGHTA and FQGNSA. DNA of the CDR3: TGTGCCAGCAGCTTAGACCCTGGCTGGCAAGAGACCCAGTACTTC. Encoded protein: CASSLDPGWQETQYF.

The chain recombines TRBV12-3 or TRBV12-4 with TRBJ1-6, with a possible D match to TRBD1 (6 bases). V was cut by 5 bases and J by 13 bases, with 12 bases left in between. This CDR3 spans 12 amino acids. CDR3 bases: TGTGCCAGCAGTCCTGACAGGAAGCCCCTCCACTTT. The encoded protein is CASSPDRKPLHF.

Worth noting for this clone: This same CDR3 is encoded by further DNA sequences in the sample. This sequence joins TRBV27 and TRBJ1-1, with D maybe TRBD1 (6 bases). Per germline, CDR1 MNHEY and CDR2 SMNVEV (reference sequence). V lost 5 bases and J 5 bases, leaving 12 bases between the germline ends. The CDR3 is made up of 13 amino acids. CDR3 DNA: TGTGCCAGCAGTCTACAGGGTTGGACTGAAGCTTTCTTT. Translated: CASSLQGWTEAFF.

A remark on this clone: The sample carries other DNA sequences with the same CDR3. The chain has TRBV7-9 and TRBJ1-2; D not certain. The V gene lost 3 bases and the J gene lost 6 bases, with 11 bases spanning the gap. CDR1 is SEHNR and CDR2 is FQNEAQ in the germline V gene (reference sequence). This CDR3 spans 13 amino acids. Here the CDR3 DNA reads TGTGCCAGCAGCTTTCCGACGGGAAATGGCTACACCTTC. It encodes CASSFPTGNGYTF.

This clone has more than one count but fewer than ten. The chain links TRBV27 to TRBJ1-2, with 12 bases that match TRBD1. The CDR3 has 15 amino acids. V dropped 3 bases and J dropped 6; count of bases not matched to a gene: 5. The V gene's germline CDR1 is MNHEY and CDR2 SMNVEV (reference sequence). This CDR3 is CASSLGDRGRHGYTF. CDR3 bases: TGTGCCAGCAGTTTGGGGGACAGGGGGCGTCATGGCTACACCTTC.

This clone was found once. The chain employs TRBV7-2 and TRBJ1-1; 11 nucleotides align to TRBD1. Germline V lookup: CDR1 SGHTA, CDR2 FQGNSA. V trimming: 2 bases; J trimming: 0 bases; junction bases outside the gene matches: 8. The CDR3 sequence is 18 residues long. As DNA, the CDR3 is TGTGCCAGCAGCTTATCACTCGGACAGGGGGCTATGAACACTGAAGCTTTCTTT. Translating gives CASSLSLGQGAMNTEAFF.

The genes are TRBV2 and TRBJ1-2; weak D call: TRBD1 (6 bases). Germline V gene sequence: CDR1 SNHLY, CDR2 FYNNEI. The CDR3 runs to 13 residues. Trimming removed 7 bases from V and 0 bases from J, with 9 bases in between. CDR3 sequence: CASNHRANYGYTF. DNA of the CDR3: TGTGCCAGCAATCACAGGGCTAACTATGGCTACACCTTC.

The chain recombines TRBV27 with TRBJ1-3; 7 bases are a match to TRBD1. The V and J ends lost 3 bases and 0 bases, in that order; junction bases with no gene match: 14. The germline gives CDR1 MNHEY, CDR2 SMNVEV (reference sequence). This CDR3 comprises 19 residues. Here the CDR3 DNA reads TGTGCCAGCAGTTTTACGGCCCGAGAGAGGGGGCCCTCTGGAAACACCATATATTTT. Translation: CASSFTARERGPSGNTIYF.

V and J are TRBV4-1 and TRBJ1-5; D gene uncertain. The CDR3 runs 13 residues. Germline V gives CDR1 MGHRA, CDR2 YSYEKL. Trimming took off 1 base at V and 8 bases at J, with 9 bases between the two ends. CDR3: CASSQAPSEPQHF. The CDR3, as DNA: TGCGCCAGCAGCCAAGCCCCTAGTGAGCCCCAGCATTTT.

The chain joins TRBV7-2 to TRBJ2-5, with D tentatively TRBD1 (6 bases). V was clipped by 2 bases and J by 5 bases, with 9 bases between them. This CDR3 spans 13 amino acids. Germline CDR1 SGHTA, CDR2 FQGNSA. The CDR3 reads CASSLRGLETQYF. The CDR3 DNA is TGTGCCAGCAGCTTAAGGGGGTTGGAGACCCAGTACTTC.

The rearrangement links TRBV7-9 to TRBJ1-5; TRBD1 aligns across 7 bases. Germline CDR1 reads SEHNR; CDR2 reads FQNEAQ (reference sequence). The trim removed 1 base at V and 1 base at J, leaving 7 bases unmatched. This CDR3 has 17 residues. The CDR3 protein is CASSLGTGEVSNQPQHF. CDR3 sequence (DNA): TGTGCCAGCAGCTTAGGTACAGGGGAGGTAAGCAATCAGCCCCAGCATTTT.

This clone came up once. The CDR3, as DNA: TGTGCCAGCAGCCCGCCAACCTTCAGGGGAAGCTACACCTTC. Its translation: CASSPPTFRGSYTF. The V gene is TRBV3-1 (or the pseudogene TRBV3-2), the J gene TRBJ1-2; D might be TRBD1 (6 bases). The germline CDR1 and CDR2 sequences are LGHDT and YNNKEL (reference sequence). V dropped 4 bases and J dropped 9 bases, with 18 bases sitting between them. The CDR3 is 14 amino acids.

V is TRBV27 and J is TRBJ2-5; no clear D gene. V lost 3 bases and J lost 3, with 8 bases in between. The length of the CDR3 is 13 residues. Germline CDR1 MNHEY, CDR2 SMNVEV (reference sequence). The CDR3 loop reads CASSFRVEETQYF. In DNA form, the CDR3 reads TGTGCCAGCAGTTTCCGGGTAGAAGAGACCCAGTACTTC.

The V and J genes are TRBV11-1 and TRBJ1-6; TRBD1 might be the D (5 bases). V lost 1 base to trimming and J lost 6 bases, with 7 bases between them. The CDR3 runs 14 residues. Germline V gives CDR1 SGHAT, CDR2 FQDESV (reference sequence). The CDR3, as DNA: TGTGCCAGCAGCTTAGGGGGCATTAATTCACCCCTCCACTTT. It yields the protein CASSLGGINSPLHF.

This chain links TRBV20-1 with TRBJ2-3; a weak D match, TRBD2 (5 bases). CDR1 DFQATT and CDR2 SNEGSKA come from the germline V gene (reference sequence). Deletions cut 3 bases from V and 0 bases from J, with 19 bases between. The CDR3 loop spans 17 amino acids. CDR3 region: CSASSALASPSTDTQYF. The CDR3 nucleotides are TGCAGTGCTAGTTCGGCGTTGGCTAGCCCTAGCACAGATACGCAGTATTTT.

V and J are TRBV11-2 and TRBJ2-5; D perhaps matches TRBD2 (7 bases). The CDR3 spans 14 residues. Trimming shortened V by 2 bases and J by 4 bases, and 11 bases separated the two germline ends. Germline CDR1 is SGHAT and CDR2 is FQNNGV. CDR3: CASSLQGRGETQYF. The CDR3, as DNA: TGTGCCAGCAGCTTACAGGGGAGGGGAGAGACCCAGTACTTC.

This clone was observed a handful of times. The chain is built from TRBV7-2 and TRBJ1-5, with D perhaps matching TRBD1 (6 bases). CDR1 and CDR2 (germline): SGHTA, FQGNSA. CDR3 length: 12 residues. V lost 8 bases and J 4 bases, leaving 9 bases between the germline ends. In DNA form, the CDR3 reads TGTGCCAGCGCAACAGGGAATCAGCCCCAGCATTTT. Residues: CASATGNQPQHF.

CDR3 region: CASRDRGGQETQYF. DNA for the CDR3: TGTGCCAGTAGGGACAGGGGGGGGCAAGAGACCCAGTACTTC. The chain uses TRBV19 and TRBJ2-5; TRBD1 matches at 10 bases. Per germline, CDR1 LNHDA and CDR2 SQIVND (reference sequence). CDR3 length: 14 residues. Trimming took 6 bases from V and 2 from J; bases not matched to a gene: 3.

This clone was counted once. The V and J genes are TRBV30 and TRBJ1-5, with D perhaps TRBD1 (5 bases). Deletions cut 2 bases from V and 3 bases from J, with 17 bases between. Germline CDR1 is GTSNPN and CDR2 is SVGIG (reference sequence). CDR3 length: 16 residues. The CDR3 is CAWSPTGGELNQPQHF. The CDR3 region has the DNA TGTGCCTGGAGTCCCACTGGGGGGGAGCTCAATCAGCCCCAGCATTTT.